This record covers a single T cell receptor (beta chain). Which antigen it targets is not known. Base qualities are not recorded, but no much larger clone differs from it by a single base. Thawed unstimulated PBMCs were stained for CD3, CD4 and CD8 and FACS-sorted into CD3+CD4+ and CD3+CD8+ populations. All 8 studied subjects were randomized to withdrawal of immunosuppression. Genomic DNA was isolated with the Qiagen DNeasy Blood and Tissue Kit. This entry is derived from a study of T cell clones after liver transplantation (dated by TCRdb to about 2019). Concerning the study at large: Samples were obtained from ITN030ST, a randomized trial in which withdrawal of immunosuppression was attempted within 2 years of liver transplantation. Donor-reactive T cell clones were identified using TCRbeta sequencing after a pre-transplant mixed lymphocyte reaction and were then followed in post-transplant blood. As an antigen-independent comparator for the donor-reactive sequences, third party-reactive TCRbeta sequences from pre-transplant MLRs were identified as well. Of the eight recipients, three were HCV-positive, while the remaining recipients had been transplanted for non-autoimmune, non-viral indications. Until randomization at 12-24 months post-transplant, subjects were given standard immunosuppression, with no induction therapy. To count as tolerant, a recipient had to stay completely off immunosuppression for at least one year without liver enzymes climbing beyond twice the upper limit of normal. Blood samples were collected pre-transplant, pre-randomization before withdrawal, and post-randomization after either complete withdrawal or failed withdrawal. The studied cohort comprised 8 liver transplant recipients, 3 classified as tolerant and 5 as non-tolerant. Study-wide findings and limitations: In 5 of 8 subjects, regardless of tolerance or HCV status, circulating donor-reactive CD4 TCRbeta sequences dropped significantly post-transplant. After accounting for repertoire turnover, donor-reactive detection was significantly reduced in 7 of 8 subjects for CD4 and 8 of 8 for CD8. The conclusions were considered preliminary, being limited by small, heterogeneous patient numbers and non-standardized post-transplant time points. Low numbers of available donor cells limited the measurable donor-reactive repertoire in two subjects. Without allograft tissue specimens, donor-reactive T cells may have migrated into the graft rather than being deleted. Donor-reactive sequences declined more than third party-reactive ones, suggesting partial antigen-specific deletion unrelated to withdrawal success.

The CDR3 measures 17 amino acids from cysteine to phenylalanine. The kept DNA is CDR3 alone, 51 bases in frame from the first base. The germline V and J ends show losses of 4 bases and 3 bases respectively, and no gene match explains 7 bases of the junction. For CDR1 and CDR2, the germline V gene lists MNHNS and SASEGT. Frozen genomic DNA underwent high-throughput TCRbeta CDR3 sequencing by immunoSEQ, including PCR amplification, mapping, bias correction and internal controls. For the original study's pipeline: Productive rearrangements were kept, and unique TCRbeta sequences were defined by CDR3 nucleotide sequence plus V and J gene. Donor-reactive sequences required at least 5-fold expansion in CFSE-low cells versus unstimulated pre-transplant cells and at least 0.01% frequency. Minimum frequency thresholds were set for each subject on the basis of the unstimulated sample with the lowest template count, so that a detection power of at least 90% was ensured. Jensen-Shannon divergence between the top 1000 TCRbeta sequences post- versus pre-transplant served as the measure of repertoire turnover. Changes in detection of donor-reactive sequences were assessed with two-sided Fisher's exact tests. TCRdb took over this immuneACCESS table, retaining in-frame rearrangements with V and J assigned. Such tables are incomplete; in checked studies, under half of the missing clones stem from an unresolved V gene, and the remainder is unexplained. V and J calls and clone size are those listed in that table; D and trimming were worked out from the DNA. The sample yields roughly 100,000 clones; around 84% were counted once. About 2.8% of the sample belongs to the ten largest clones.

This material consisted of CD4+ T cells from blood, taken roughly 50 months after liver transplant. This chain joins TRBV6-1 to TRBJ2-2; the central 11 bases match TRBD2. The source of this sequence is a human patient who received a liver transplant. Where a transplant has occurred, the graft donor may have supplied some of the T cells. The base sequence is TGTGCCAGCAGTGCTCTAGCGGGAGGAGGGTACACCGGGGAGCTGTTTTTT. Its protein reads: CASSALAGGGYTGELFF.